This T cell receptor (beta chain) was sequenced during a study of cytomegalovirus exposure and HLA in healthy donors. The CDR3 loop spans 13 amino acids. Losses at the gene ends were 4 bases for V and 10 bases for J; bases not matched to a gene: 8. Germline loops: CDR1 WNHNN, CDR2 SYGVQD (reference sequence). Regarding this clone: The target antigen is unknown.

Likely unrecorded immune exposures existed in these nominally healthy donors. Study results and caveats: The study dropped some indistinguishable V segments, TRBV6-2 and TRBV6-3 among them. Most of the TCR beta V segments (in an earlier analysis) were productive either about 87% or about 30% of the time. A later analysis revealed that TCR association rates differed between HLA loci, peaking at DRB1 and bottoming out at HLA-C.

The primer mix had 60 Vbeta and 13 Jbeta primers. The table came from immunoSEQ multiplex PCR; TCRdb's copy has only in-frame clones and leaves some out. The table includes 150,000 or so clones, nearly 10% detected once. The sequenced sample was PBMCs. V and J are TRBV10-1 and TRBJ1-1; 8 bases line up with TRBD1. The sequence was collected from a man between 50 and 59 years old in good health and CMV-seronegative. In DNA form, the CDR3 reads TGCGCCAGCAGTGCGAGGCAGGGGGCGGGAGCTTTCTTT. It translates to CASSARQGAGAFF.